The 14 T cell receptor beta chains listed next were all sequenced from one sample in a study of CD8 T cells in ankylosing spondylitis (dated by TCRdb to 2016 to 2017). To prepare the library, 5' RACE was applied. The sequencing machine was an Illumina HiSeq 2500. The raw public data were reprocessed by TCRdb itself: fastp quality trimming at Q25, MiXCR clonotype calling, in-frame beta chains only. Rows are unified per CDR3 protein, each entry keeping the most common DNA and genes. This sample is represented by about 36,000 distinct CDR3 sequences; around 15% of them were singletons. The ten biggest clones cover more than 25% of the sample. The sequencing input was synovial fluid, either unsorted or a sorted T cell fraction (not recorded which). These receptors were taken from a male donor with ankylosing spondylitis.

This clonotype was counted ten times or more. The V and J genes are TRBV20-1 and TRBJ2-7; 8 bases map to TRBD2. Germline assignment: CDR1 DFQATT and CDR2 SNEGSKA (reference sequence). The CDR3 has 17 residues. V shed 1 base and J 1 base; nucleotides not matched to a gene: 12. CDR3 sequence (DNA): TGCAGTGCTAGAGCCTCGACCACTAGCGGAGATTCCTACGAGCAGTACTTC. Translation gives CSARASTTSGDSYEQYF.

In this sample, this clonotype turned up a few times. The chain recombines TRBV5-1 with TRBJ2-2, with 12 positions matching TRBD2. The ends lost 4 bases at V and 6 bases at J; junction bases unmatched: 7. The CDR3 is 16 amino acids. The V gene's germline CDR1 is SGHRS and CDR2 YFSETQ. CDR3 loop: CASSRGLAGRAGELFF. The CDR3 nucleotides read TGCGCCAGCAGCCGTGGACTAGCGGGAAGGGCCGGGGAGCTGTTTTTT.

This clonotype was counted between two and nine times. The genes are TRBV12-3 or TRBV12-4 and TRBJ1-1, with 7 bases that match TRBD1. This CDR3 is 15 amino acids long. Germline trimming cut 5 bases from V and 4 bases from J; bases unmatched to any gene: 10. DNA for the CDR3: TGTGCCAGCAGTACGAACAGGGGCAGGACCACTGAAGCTTTCTTT. This gives the protein CASSTNRGRTTEAFF.

The V gene is TRBV29-1, the J gene TRBJ1-2; maybe TRBD1 (5 bases). With 4 bases removed from V and 7 bases from J, the gap between germline ends came to 22 bases. This CDR3 has 15 amino acids. The germline V gene has CDR1 SQVTM and CDR2 ANQGSEA. CDR3 DNA sequence: TGCAGCGTTGTTCGCGTGTTCAGGACAACCCGTGGCTACACCTTC. This sequence encodes CSVVRVFRTTRGYTF.

This clonotype was counted at least ten times. This chain links TRBV24-1 with TRBJ2-7; 11 bases are a match to TRBD2. Germline lookup yields CDR1 KGHDR and CDR2 SFDVKD. J lost 0 bases, V lost 5 bases, and 5 bases had no gene match. The CDR3 totals 16 residues. CDR3 sequence: CATSGYTSGSSYEQYF. The CDR3 region has the DNA TGTGCCACCAGTGGTTACACTAGCGGGAGCTCCTACGAGCAGTACTTC.

This clonotype was picked up a small number of times. The chain uses TRBV27 and TRBJ1-2, with D unclear. Germline V gene lookup returns CDR1 MNHEY and CDR2 SMNVEV (reference sequence). The CDR3 has 13 residues. The ends were cut back, 5 bases at V and 7 bases at J, with 14 bases in the middle. Here the CDR3 DNA reads TGTGCCAGCAGTAGGACCTTCCTGGGTGGCTACACCTTC. Translated, it gives CASSRTFLGGYTF.

The rearrangement joins TRBV4-3 to TRBJ1-1; D unresolved. The CDR3 is made up of 13 amino acids. In germline, CDR1 is LGHNA, CDR2 YSLEER. Trimming removed 3 bases from V and 2 bases from J, with 7 bases in between. CDR3 sequence reads: CASSQQVNTEAFF. CDR3 nucleotide sequence: TGCGCCAGCAGCCAGCAGGTAAACACTGAAGCTTTCTTT.

This clonotype appeared many times. V is TRBV9 and J is TRBJ2-1; D ambiguous. Germline V gene data show CDR1 as SGDLS and CDR2 as YYNGEE. V lost 4 bases, J lost 5 bases, and 7 bases lay in between. This CDR3 comprises 12 residues. CDR3 DNA sequence: TGTGCCAGCAGCCCCTCGGACAATGAGCAGTTCTTC. It translates to CASSPSDNEQFF.

This clonotype was observed at least ten times. The chain employs TRBV7-9 and TRBJ2-7; D call uncertain. CDR3 length: 15 residues. The V end lost 4 bases, the J end lost 2 bases, and 15 bases lay between the germline ends. Germline V gives CDR1 SEHNR, CDR2 FQNEAQ (reference sequence). The CDR3 here is CASSSGIGWTYEQYF. The CDR3 bases are TGTGCCAGCAGCTCTGGGATAGGGTGGACCTACGAGCAGTACTTC. Full variable domain (outside the CDR3, taken from reference TRBV7-9 and TRBJ2-7): DTGVSQNPRHKITKRGQNVTFRCDPISEHNRLYWYRQTLGQGPEFLTYFQNEAQLEKSRLLSDRFSAERPKGSFSTLEIQRTEQGDSAMYLCASSSGIGWTYEQYFGPGTRLTVT.

The CDR3 region is CASGLGTSQETQYF. The CDR3 DNA is TGTGCTAGTGGTCTCGGGACTTCCCAAGAGACCCAGTACTTC. The chain employs TRBV12-5 and TRBJ2-5; maybe TRBD2 (6 bases). V was trimmed by 5 bases and J by 1 base, leaving 11 bases between them. The germline gives CDR1 LGHNT, CDR2 FRNRAP. The CDR3 has 14 amino acids.

The gene calls are TRBV2 and TRBJ2-1; a possible D gene is TRBD1 (6 bases). Trimming removed 11 bases at V and 7 bases at J, with 21 bases between. CDR1 is SNHLY and CDR2 is FYNNEI in the germline V gene. The CDR3 contains 14 residues. The CDR3 reads CAVEMGALGNEQFF. For the CDR3, the DNA is TGTGCCGTCGAGATGGGGGCTTTGGGTAATGAGCAGTTCTTC.

This clonotype was seen ten or more times. The chain carries TRBV4-2 and TRBJ1-2, with a possible D match to TRBD1 (6 bases). Trimming left V 0 bases short and J 8 bases short, with 16 bases between. Germline CDR1 reads LGHNA; CDR2 reads YNFKEQ. The CDR3 loop spans 15 amino acids. The CDR3 protein is CASSQDWKGGGGYTF. CDR3 coding DNA: TGTGCCAGCAGCCAAGATTGGAAGGGGGGAGGAGGCTACACCTTC.

This clonotype was seen a handful of times. The genes are TRBV6-4 and TRBJ2-3; TRBD1 matches 10 bases. The CDR3 is 14 amino acids. V shed 4 bases, J shed 4 bases, and the junction held 2 bases outside the gene matches. The germline V gene encodes CDR1 MRHNA and CDR2 SNTAGT. The chain's CDR3 is CASSGQGAPDTQYF. The DNA for the CDR3 is TGTGCCAGCAGTGGACAGGGGGCGCCAGATACGCAGTATTTT.

A remark on this clonotype: This may be a read error: a much more frequent sequence differs by one nucleotide. No conserved phenylalanine or tryptophan is present at the end of the CDR3, so a read error is the likely explanation. The rearrangement joins TRBV5-4 to TRBJ2-5, with TRBD1 as a possible D gene (6 bases). Germline V gene lookup returns CDR1 SGHNT and CDR2 YYREEE (reference sequence). This CDR3 has 14 residues. V lost 4 bases, J lost 2 bases, and 12 bases lay in between. For the CDR3, the DNA is TGTGCCAGCAGCCACCTTGGACAGCAAGAGACCCAGTACCTC. This codes for CASSHLGQQETQYL.